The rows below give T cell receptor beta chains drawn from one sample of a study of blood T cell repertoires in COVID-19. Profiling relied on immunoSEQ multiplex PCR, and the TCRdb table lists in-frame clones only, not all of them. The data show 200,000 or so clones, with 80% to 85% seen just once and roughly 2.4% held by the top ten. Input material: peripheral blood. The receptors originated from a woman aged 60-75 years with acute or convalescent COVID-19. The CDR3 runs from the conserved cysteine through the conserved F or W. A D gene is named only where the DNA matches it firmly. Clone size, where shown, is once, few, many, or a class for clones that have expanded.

CDR3aa: CASSLGGQLYGYTF
CDR3nt: TGTGCCAGCAGCTTAGGGGGACAGCTCTATGGCTACACCTTC
abundance: few
d_gene: TRBD1
v_gene: TRBV13
j_gene: TRBJ1-2

CDR3aa: CASSPRTSGGRGTDTQYF
CDR3nt: TGTGCCAGTAGTCCCCGGACTAGCGGGGGGAGAGGCACAGATACGCAGTATTTT
abundance: NA
d_gene: TRBD2
v_gene: TRBV19
j_gene: TRBJ2-3

CDR3aa: CASSPGHGETQYF
CDR3nt: TGTGCCAGCAGCCCCGGACACGGAGAGACCCAGTACTTC
abundance: NA
d_gene: NA
v_gene: TRBV9
j_gene: TRBJ2-5

CDR3aa: CASSQEDRNNQPQHF
CDR3nt: TGTGCCAGCAGCCAAGAGGACAGGAACAATCAGCCCCAGCATTTT
abundance: NA
d_gene: TRBD1
v_gene: TRBV4-2
j_gene: TRBJ1-5

CDR3aa: CASSYDRGSYTEAFF
CDR3nt: TGTGCCAGCAGTTACGACAGGGGTTCCTACACTGAAGCTTTCTTT
abundance: NA
d_gene: TRBD1
v_gene: TRBV6-5
j_gene: TRBJ1-1

CDR3aa: CASSSESGVTGELFF
CDR3nt: TGTGCCAGCAGTTCTGAAAGCGGGGTTACCGGGGAGCTGTTTTTT
abundance: once
d_gene: TRBD2
v_gene: TRBV6-6
j_gene: TRBJ2-2

CDR3aa: CASSPGSGMNTEAFF
CDR3nt: TGTGCCAGCAGCCCTGGCAGTGGTATGAACACTGAAGCTTTCTTT
abundance: NA
d_gene: NA
v_gene: TRBV5-5
j_gene: TRBJ1-1

CDR3aa: CASSLASGGYNEQFF
CDR3nt: TGCGCCAGCAGCTTGGCTAGCGGGGGGTACAATGAGCAGTTCTTC
abundance: NA
d_gene: TRBD2
v_gene: TRBV5-1
j_gene: TRBJ2-1

CDR3aa: CASSLAGTGAEAFF
CDR3nt: TGTGCCAGCAGCTTAGCGGGAACAGGCGCTGAAGCTTTCTTT
abundance: NA
d_gene: NA
v_gene: TRBV7-8
j_gene: TRBJ1-1

CDR3aa: CASRETRNNNEQFF
CDR3nt: TGTGCCAGCAGAGAGACTAGGAATAACAATGAGCAGTTCTTC
abundance: NA
d_gene: NA
v_gene: TRBV2
j_gene: TRBJ2-1